This T cell receptor beta chain was captured in a study of blood T cell repertoires in COVID-19. In the study overall: Both acute and convalescent COVID-19 samples were obtained from the United States, Italy and Spain. In each case, the material was cDNA or gDNA derived from T cells, B-cell-depleted T cells, or PBMCs.

Only in-frame clones appear in the TCRdb table, and some are missing; sequencing was by immunoSEQ multiplex PCR. The sample comprises approximately 220,000 clones, 80% to 90% of which are singletons, and 3% to 3.5% rests with the top ten. Recruitment covered about 26 US areas and drew participants whose ages spanned roughly 18 to 89 years. Participant-given clinical history determined each cohort assignment. The CDR3 totals 15 residues. Germline V lookup: CDR1 SGHTS, CDR2 YDEGEE. Trimming removed 0 bases at V and 0 bases at J, with 7 bases between. The rearrangement joins TRBV5-8 to TRBJ1-5; D might be TRBD1 (5 bases). The receptor was derived from a woman under 30 in a cohort exposed to, infected with or recovered from COVID-19 (not recorded which). The sample taken for sequencing was PBMCs or T cells enriched from blood (not recorded which). The CDR3 spells CASSLVGDSNQPQHF. The CDR3 coding sequence is TGTGCCAGCAGCTTGGTAGGGGATAGCAATCAGCCCCAGCATTTT.